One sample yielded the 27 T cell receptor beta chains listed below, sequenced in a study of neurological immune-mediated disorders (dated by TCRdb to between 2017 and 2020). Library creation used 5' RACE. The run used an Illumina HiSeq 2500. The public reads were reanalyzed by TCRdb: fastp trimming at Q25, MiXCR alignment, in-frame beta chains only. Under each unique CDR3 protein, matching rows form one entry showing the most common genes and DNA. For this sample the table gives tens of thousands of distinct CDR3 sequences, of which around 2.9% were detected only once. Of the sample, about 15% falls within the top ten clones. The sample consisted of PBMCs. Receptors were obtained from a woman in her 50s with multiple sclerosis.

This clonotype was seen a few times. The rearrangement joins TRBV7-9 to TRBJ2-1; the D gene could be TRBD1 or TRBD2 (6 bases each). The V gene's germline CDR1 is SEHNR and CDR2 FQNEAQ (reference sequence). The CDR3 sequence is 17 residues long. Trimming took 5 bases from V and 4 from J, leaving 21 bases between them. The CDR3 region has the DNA TGTGCCAGCAGCCCCCGTACGAGGGGGGCACAATACAATGAGCAGTTCTTC. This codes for CASSPRTRGAQYNEQFF.

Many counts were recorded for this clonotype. The CDR3 DNA reads TGCGCCAGCAGTGAGTGGGCAGGAACTAACTATGGCTACACCTTC. Translated, it gives CASSEWAGTNYGYTF. The rearrangement links TRBV10-2 to TRBJ1-2; D gene uncertain. The ends were cut back, 1 base at V and 0 bases at J, with 9 bases in the middle. Germline lookup yields CDR1 WSHSY and CDR2 SAAADI. The CDR3 is made up of 15 amino acids.

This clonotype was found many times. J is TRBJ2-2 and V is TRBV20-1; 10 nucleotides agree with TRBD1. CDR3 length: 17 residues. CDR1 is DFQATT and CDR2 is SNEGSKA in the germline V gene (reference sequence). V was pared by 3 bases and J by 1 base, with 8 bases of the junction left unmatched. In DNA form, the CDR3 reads TGCAGTGCTAGGGGGGACAGGGGACTATGGAACACCGGGGAGCTGTTTTTT. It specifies CSARGDRGLWNTGELFF.

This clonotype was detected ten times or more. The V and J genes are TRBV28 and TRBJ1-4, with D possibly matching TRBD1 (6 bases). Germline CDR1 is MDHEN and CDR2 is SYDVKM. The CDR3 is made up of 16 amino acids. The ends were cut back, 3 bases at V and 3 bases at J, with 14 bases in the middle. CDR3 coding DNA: TGTGCCAGCAGTTTGCAGTGGGGGGCCGCTAATGAAAAACTGTTTTTT. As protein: CASSLQWGAANEKLFF. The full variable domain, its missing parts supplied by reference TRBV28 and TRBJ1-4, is DVKVTQSSRYLVKRTGEKVFLECVQDMDHENMFWYRQDPGLGLRLIYFSYDVKMKEKGDIPEGYSVSREKKERFSLILESASTNQTSMYLCASSLQWGAANEKLFFGSGTQLSVL.

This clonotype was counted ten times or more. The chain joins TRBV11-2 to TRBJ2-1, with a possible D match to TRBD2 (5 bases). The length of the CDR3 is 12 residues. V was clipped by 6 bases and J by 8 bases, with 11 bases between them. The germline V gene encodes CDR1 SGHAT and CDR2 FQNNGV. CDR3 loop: CASSRQRDEQFF. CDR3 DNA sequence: TGTGCCAGCAGTCGGCAGAGGGATGAGCAGTTCTTC.

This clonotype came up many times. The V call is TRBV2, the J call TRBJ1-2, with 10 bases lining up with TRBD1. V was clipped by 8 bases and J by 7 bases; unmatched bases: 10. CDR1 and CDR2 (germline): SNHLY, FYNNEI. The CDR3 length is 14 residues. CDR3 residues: CASRPIGTGAGYTF. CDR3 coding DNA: TGTGCCAGCCGGCCAATCGGGACAGGGGCTGGCTACACCTTC.

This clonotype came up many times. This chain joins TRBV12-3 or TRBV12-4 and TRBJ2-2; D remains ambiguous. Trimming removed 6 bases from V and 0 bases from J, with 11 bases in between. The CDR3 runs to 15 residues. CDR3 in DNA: TGTGCCAGCAGACGTGTCCTAGCGAACACCGGGGAGCTGTTTTTT. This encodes CASRRVLANTGELFF.

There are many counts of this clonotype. The CDR3 DNA is TGTGCCACCAGTGATGGGACTAGCGGCAACACCGGGGAGCTGTTTTTT. Protein sequence: CATSDGTSGNTGELFF. The V and J genes are TRBV24-1 and TRBJ2-2, with 11 bases identical to TRBD2. CDR1 KGHDR and CDR2 SFDVKD come from the germline V gene. This CDR3 is built from 16 residues. With V trimmed by 3 bases and J by 2 bases, 1 base remained unmatched.

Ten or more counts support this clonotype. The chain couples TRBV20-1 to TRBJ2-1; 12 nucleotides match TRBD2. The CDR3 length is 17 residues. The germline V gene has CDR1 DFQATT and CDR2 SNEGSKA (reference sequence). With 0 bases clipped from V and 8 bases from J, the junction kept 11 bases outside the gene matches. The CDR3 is CSARDSSTSGSRDEQFF. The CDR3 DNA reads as TGCAGTGCTAGAGATTCCTCGACTAGCGGGAGCAGGGATGAGCAGTTCTTC.

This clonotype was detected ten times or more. CDR3 protein: CASSRRLAGETQYF. The CDR3 DNA sequence: TGTGCCAGCAGCCGCCGTTTGGCGGGGGAGACCCAGTACTTC. The chain couples TRBV14 to TRBJ2-5; the D gene is possibly TRBD2 (6 bases). The V and J ends lost 4 bases and 5 bases respectively, with 14 bases between them. Germline loops: CDR1 SGHDN, CDR2 FVKESK. The CDR3 has 14 residues.

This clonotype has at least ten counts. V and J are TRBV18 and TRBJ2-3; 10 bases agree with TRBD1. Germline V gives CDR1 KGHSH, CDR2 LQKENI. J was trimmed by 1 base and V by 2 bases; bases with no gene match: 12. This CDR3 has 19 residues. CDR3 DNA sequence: TGTGCCAGCTCACCAGCCCAGATTACCGGGACAGGGGGCACAGATACGCAGTATTTT. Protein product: CASSPAQITGTGGTDTQYF.

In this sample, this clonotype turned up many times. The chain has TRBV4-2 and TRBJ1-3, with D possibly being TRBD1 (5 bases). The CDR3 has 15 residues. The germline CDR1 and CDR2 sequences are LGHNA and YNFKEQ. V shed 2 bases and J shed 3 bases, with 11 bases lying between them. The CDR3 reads CASSQRDGDGNTIYF. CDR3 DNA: TGTGCCAGCAGCCAACGGGACGGTGATGGAAACACCATATATTTT.

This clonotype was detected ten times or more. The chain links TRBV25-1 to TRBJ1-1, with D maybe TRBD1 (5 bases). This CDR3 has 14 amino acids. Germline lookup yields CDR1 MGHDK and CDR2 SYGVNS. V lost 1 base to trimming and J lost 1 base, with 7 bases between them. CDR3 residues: CASSESGENTEAFF. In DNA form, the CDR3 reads TGTGCCAGCAGTGAATCGGGGGAGAACACTGAAGCTTTCTTT.

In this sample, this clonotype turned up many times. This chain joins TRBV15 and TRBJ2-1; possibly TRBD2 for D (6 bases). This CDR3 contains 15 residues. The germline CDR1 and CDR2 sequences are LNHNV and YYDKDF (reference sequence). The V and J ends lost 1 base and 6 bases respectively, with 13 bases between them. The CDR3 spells CATSRAILAGNEQFF. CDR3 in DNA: TGTGCCACCAGCAGAGCGATACTAGCCGGCAATGAGCAGTTCTTC.

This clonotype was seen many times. As DNA, the CDR3 is TGCAGTGGAGTTGGGCTAGCGGGAGCCCCCTCCTACAATGAGCAGTTCTTC. Amino acid sequence: CSGVGLAGAPSYNEQFF. The chain links TRBV20-1 to TRBJ2-1; 10 nucleotides match TRBD2. Trimming at V came to 7 bases and at J to 0 bases, leaving 12 bases not matched to a gene. Germline assignment: CDR1 DFQATT and CDR2 SNEGSKA (reference sequence). The CDR3 contains 17 residues.

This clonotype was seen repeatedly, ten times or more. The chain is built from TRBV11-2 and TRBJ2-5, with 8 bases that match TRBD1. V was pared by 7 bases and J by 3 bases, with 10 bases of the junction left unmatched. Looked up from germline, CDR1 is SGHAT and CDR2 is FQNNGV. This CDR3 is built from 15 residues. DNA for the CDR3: TGTGCCAGCACGCGGACAGGGAAGATGGAAGAGACCCAGTACTTC. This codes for CASTRTGKMEETQYF.

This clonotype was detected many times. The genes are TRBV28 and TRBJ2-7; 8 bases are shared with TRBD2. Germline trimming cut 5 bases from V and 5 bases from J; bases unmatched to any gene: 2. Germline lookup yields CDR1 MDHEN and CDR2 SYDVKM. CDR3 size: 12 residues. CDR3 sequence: CASSDSGNEQYF. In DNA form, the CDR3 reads TGTGCCAGCAGTGATAGCGGGAACGAGCAGTACTTC.

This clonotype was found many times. CDR3 in DNA: TGTGCCACCAGCACCCTGAGGGACAGGGGGCTCAGCACAGATACGCAGTATTTT. Amino acids: CATSTLRDRGLSTDTQYF. The V and J genes are TRBV15 and TRBJ2-3, with 12 bases aligning to TRBD1. With 4 bases clipped from V and 0 bases from J, the junction kept 8 bases outside the gene matches. CDR3 size: 18 residues. Germline assignment: CDR1 LNHNV and CDR2 YYDKDF (reference sequence).

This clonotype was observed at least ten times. The CDR3 sequence is CASSNGQGGTGELFF. The CDR3 coding sequence is TGCGCCAGCAGTAATGGACAGGGAGGCACCGGGGAGCTGTTTTTT. The V call is TRBV10-2, the J call TRBJ2-2, with 8 bases that match TRBD1. CDR1 is WSHSY and CDR2 is SAAADI in the germline V gene. This CDR3 is built from 15 residues. Trimming cost V 5 bases and J 4 bases; bases outside gene matches: 6.

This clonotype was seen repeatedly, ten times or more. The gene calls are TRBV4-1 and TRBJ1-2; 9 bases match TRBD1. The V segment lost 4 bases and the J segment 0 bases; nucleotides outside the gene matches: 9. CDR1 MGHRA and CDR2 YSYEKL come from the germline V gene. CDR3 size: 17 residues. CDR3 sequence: CASSRVPGQGANYGYTF. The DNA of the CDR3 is TGCGCCAGCAGCCGGGTACCGGGACAGGGAGCTAACTATGGCTACACCTTC.

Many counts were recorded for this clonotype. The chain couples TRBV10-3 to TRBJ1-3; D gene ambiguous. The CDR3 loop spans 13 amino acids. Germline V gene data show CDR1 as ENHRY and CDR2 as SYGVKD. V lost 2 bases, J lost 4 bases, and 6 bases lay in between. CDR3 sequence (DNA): TGTGCCATCAGTGAGGACACCGGAAACACCATATATTTT. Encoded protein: CAISEDTGNTIYF.

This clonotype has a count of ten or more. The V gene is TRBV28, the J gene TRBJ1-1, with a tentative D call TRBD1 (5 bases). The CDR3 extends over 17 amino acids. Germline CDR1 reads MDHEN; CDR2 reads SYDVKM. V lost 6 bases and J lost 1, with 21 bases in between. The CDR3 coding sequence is TGTGCCAGCAGCCCCCCCCGGGCAGGGATAGGGAACACTGAAGCTTTCTTT. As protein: CASSPPRAGIGNTEAFF. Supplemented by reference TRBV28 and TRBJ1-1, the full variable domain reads DVKVTQSSRYLVKRTGEKVFLECVQDMDHENMFWYRQDPGLGLRLIYFSYDVKMKEKGDIPEGYSVSREKKERFSLILESASTNQTSMYLCASSPPRAGIGNTEAFFGQGTRLTVV.

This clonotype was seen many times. The CDR3 DNA reads TGTGCCACCAGGAGCCGGGACAGTCAAGACACCGGGGAGCTGTTTTTT. Its protein product is CATRSRDSQDTGELFF. The rearrangement joins TRBV15 to TRBJ2-2; 7 bases map to TRBD1. Germline lookup yields CDR1 LNHNV and CDR2 YYDKDF (reference sequence). With V trimmed by 6 bases and J by 3 bases, 10 bases remained unmatched. The CDR3 consists of 16 residues.

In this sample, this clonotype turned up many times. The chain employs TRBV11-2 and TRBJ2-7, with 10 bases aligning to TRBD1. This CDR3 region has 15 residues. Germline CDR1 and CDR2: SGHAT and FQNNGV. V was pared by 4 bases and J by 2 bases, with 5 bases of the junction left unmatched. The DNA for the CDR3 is TGTGCCAGCAGCTCCGGGACAGGGGTAACCTACGAGCAGTACTTC. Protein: CASSSGTGVTYEQYF. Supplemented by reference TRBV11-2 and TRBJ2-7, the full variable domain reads EAGVAQSPRYKIIEKRQSVAFWCNPISGHATLYWYQQILGQGPKLLIQFQNNGVVDDSQLPKDRFSAERLKGVDSTLKIQPAKLEDSAVYLCASSSGTGVTYEQYFGPGTRLTVT.

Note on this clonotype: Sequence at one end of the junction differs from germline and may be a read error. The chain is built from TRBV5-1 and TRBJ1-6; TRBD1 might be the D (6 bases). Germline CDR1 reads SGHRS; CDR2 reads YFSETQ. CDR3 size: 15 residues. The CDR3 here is CASSLLGQDNSTLNF. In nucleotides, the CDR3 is TGCGCCAGCAGCTTGCTGGGACAAGATAATTCAACCCTCAACTTT.

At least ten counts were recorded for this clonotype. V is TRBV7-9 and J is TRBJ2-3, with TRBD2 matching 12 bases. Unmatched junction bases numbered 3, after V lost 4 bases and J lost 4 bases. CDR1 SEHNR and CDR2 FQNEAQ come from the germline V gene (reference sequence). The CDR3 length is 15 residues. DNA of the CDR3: TGTGCCAGCAGCTCTAGCGGGAGGGGACCAGATACGCAGTATTTT. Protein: CASSSSGRGPDTQYF.

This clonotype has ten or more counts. The CDR3 sequence is CASSSYRGRGYGYTF. In nucleotides, the CDR3 is TGTGCCAGCAGTTCGTACAGGGGCCGGGGCTATGGCTACACCTTC. V and J are TRBV11-2 and TRBJ1-2; 7 positions match TRBD1. V lost 6 bases, J lost 4 bases, and 11 bases stayed unmatched. The length of the CDR3 is 15 residues. Per germline, CDR1 SGHAT and CDR2 FQNNGV.